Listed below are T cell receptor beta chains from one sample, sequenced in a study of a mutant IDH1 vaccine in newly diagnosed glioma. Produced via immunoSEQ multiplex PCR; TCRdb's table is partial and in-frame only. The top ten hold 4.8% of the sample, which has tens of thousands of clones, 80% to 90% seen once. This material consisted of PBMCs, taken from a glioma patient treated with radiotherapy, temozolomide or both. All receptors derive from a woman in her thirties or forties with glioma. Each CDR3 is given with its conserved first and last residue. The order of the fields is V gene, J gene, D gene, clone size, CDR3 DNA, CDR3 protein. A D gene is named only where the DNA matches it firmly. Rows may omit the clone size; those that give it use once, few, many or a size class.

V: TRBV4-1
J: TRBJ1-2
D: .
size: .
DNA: TGCGCCAGCAGCCAAGAAGACCCCCAGGGATCTAACTATGGCTACACCTTC
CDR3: CASSQEDPQGSNYGYTF

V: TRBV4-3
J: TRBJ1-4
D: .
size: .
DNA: TGCGCCAGCAGCTCATTTGCGGCTAATGAAAAACTGTTTTTT
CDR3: CASSSFAANEKLFF

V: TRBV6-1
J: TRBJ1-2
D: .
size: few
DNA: TGTGCCAGCAGTGATGGGGTTCCCAGCTATGGCTACACCTTC
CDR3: CASSDGVPSYGYTF

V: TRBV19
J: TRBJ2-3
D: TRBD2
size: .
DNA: TGTGCCTGTGCGGGAGGGAGCACAGATACGCAGTATTTT
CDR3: CACAGGSTDTQYF

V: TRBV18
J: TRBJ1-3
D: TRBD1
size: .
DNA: TGTGCCAGCTCACCCGGGACAGACTCTGGAAACACCATATATTTT
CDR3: CASSPGTDSGNTIYF

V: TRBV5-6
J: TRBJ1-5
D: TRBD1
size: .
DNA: TGTGCCAGCAGCCGACAACAGGGGCTCAATCAGCCCCAGCATTTT
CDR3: CASSRQQGLNQPQHF

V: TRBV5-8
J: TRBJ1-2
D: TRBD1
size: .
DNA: TGTGCCAGCAGGGGACAGGGGTACGGCTACACCTTC
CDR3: CASRGQGYGYTF

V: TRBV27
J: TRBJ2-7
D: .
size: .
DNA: TGTGCCAGCAGTTTGGGCAAAGAATACGAGCAGTACTTC
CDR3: CASSLGKEYEQYF

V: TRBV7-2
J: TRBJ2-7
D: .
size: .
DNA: TGTGCCAGCAGCTTAAACGGGCCTGGACACGAGCAGTACTTC
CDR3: CASSLNGPGHEQYF

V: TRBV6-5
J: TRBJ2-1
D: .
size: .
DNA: TGTGCCAGCAGTCCTCAGGGGGGCTACAATGAGCAGTTCTTC
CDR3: CASSPQGGYNEQFF

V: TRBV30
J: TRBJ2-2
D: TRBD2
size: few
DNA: TGTGCCTGGACTAGCGGTTGGGGAGGGGAGCTGTTTTTT
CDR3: CAWTSGWGGELFF

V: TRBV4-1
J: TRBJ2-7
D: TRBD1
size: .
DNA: TGCGCCAGCAGCCAAGCTATGACTTACGGACAGGGAAGGGAGCAGTACTTC
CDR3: CASSQAMTYGQGREQYF

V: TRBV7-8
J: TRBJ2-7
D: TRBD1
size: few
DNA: TGTGCCAGCAGCGTCGGACAGGGGGCATACGAGCAGTACTTC
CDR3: CASSVGQGAYEQYF

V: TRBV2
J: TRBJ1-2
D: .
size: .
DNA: TGTGCCAGTAGGCGGTTGAACTATGGCTACACCTTC
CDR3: CASRRLNYGYTF

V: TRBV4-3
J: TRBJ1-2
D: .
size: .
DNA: TGCGCCAGCAGCCAAGGAACCTGGACAGCTAACTATGGCTACACCTTC
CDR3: CASSQGTWTANYGYTF

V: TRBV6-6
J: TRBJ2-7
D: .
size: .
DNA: TGTGCCAGCAGGCGGGACAAAAACTACGAGCAGTACTTC
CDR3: CASRRDKNYEQYF